This is a list of T cell receptor beta chains from one sample in a study of response to subunit inactivated influenza vaccine. In TCRdb, the RT-PCR reads were re-called with MiXCR into one record per CDR3 protein. Here the sample spans about 780,000 distinct CDR3 sequences, roughly 20% being singletons. The specimen comprised PBMCs from blood, sampled 5 to 6 days after vaccination. The receptors originated from a man aged 45-65 years who received an inactivated influenza vaccine. Each CDR3 is given with its conserved first and last residue. Fields, in order: clone size, V gene, D gene, J gene, CDR3 DNA, CDR3 protein. The D gene is left open where the match is weak. Expanded clones get a size class; other rows say once, few or many, or leave the size out.

clone size: NA; V gene: TRBV11-3; D gene: NA; J gene: TRBJ2-3; CDR3 DNA: TGTGCCAGCAGCTCCGGCTCCCGTGCGCAGTATTTT; CDR3 protein: CASSSGSRAQYF
clone size: NA; V gene: TRBV24-1; D gene: TRBD2; J gene: TRBJ2-3; CDR3 DNA: TGTGCCACCAGTGCCCGGGAGGGGAGGGCCGATACGCAGTATTTT; CDR3 protein: CATSAREGRADTQYF
clone size: many; V gene: TRBV29-1; D gene: NA; J gene: TRBJ2-4; CDR3 DNA: TGCAGCGTGGGCTACGGAAGGGCCAAAAACATTCAGTACTTC; CDR3 protein: CSVGYGRAKNIQYF
clone size: few; V gene: TRBV20-1; D gene: NA; J gene: TRBJ2-7; CDR3 DNA: TGCAGTGCTCGGGACACCTTAGCCTCCTACGAGCAGTACTTC; CDR3 protein: CSARDTLASYEQYF
clone size: few; V gene: TRBV12-3/TRBV12-4; D gene: TRBD1; J gene: TRBJ2-7; CDR3 DNA: TGTGCCAGCAGTTCCTCCGGGACAGACCTTCCCTACGAGCAGTACTTC; CDR3 protein: CASSSSGTDLPYEQYF
clone size: NA; V gene: TRBV5-6; D gene: NA; J gene: TRBJ1-1; CDR3 DNA: TGTGCCAGCAGTAAAGACACTGAAGCTTTCTTT; CDR3 protein: CASSKDTEAFF
clone size: once; V gene: TRBV20-1; D gene: NA; J gene: TRBJ2-7; CDR3 DNA: TGCAGTGCGGGGGTGGGGTACCCTGTAGGGCAGTACTTC; CDR3 protein: CSAGVGYPVGQYF
clone size: NA; V gene: TRBV9; D gene: TRBD2; J gene: TRBJ2-3; CDR3 DNA: TGTGCCAGCAGCGTTGGGACTAGCGGGACATCCCCGGGAGATACGCAGTATTTT; CDR3 protein: CASSVGTSGTSPGDTQYF
clone size: few; V gene: TRBV20-1; D gene: TRBD1; J gene: TRBJ2-1; CDR3 DNA: TGCAGTGCTAGAGATCGACAGGGGAGCTCCTACAATGAGCAGTTCTTC; CDR3 protein: CSARDRQGSSYNEQFF
clone size: NA; V gene: TRBV12-3/TRBV12-4; D gene: NA; J gene: TRBJ1-6; CDR3 DNA: TGTGCCAGCAGTTTAGGACAGGTTTCCTATAATTCACCCCTCCACTTT; CDR3 protein: CASSLGQVSYNSPLHF
clone size: few; V gene: TRBV13; D gene: TRBD2; J gene: TRBJ2-7; CDR3 DNA: TGTGCCAGCAGCTACGGGACTAGCGGGGGGTACGAGCAGTACTTC; CDR3 protein: CASSYGTSGGYEQYF
clone size: few; V gene: TRBV20-1; D gene: TRBD1; J gene: TRBJ2-7; CDR3 DNA: TGCAGTGCTAGAGGAGGTAAAAGGGGGCGGCTCTACGAGCAGTACTTC; CDR3 protein: CSARGGKRGRLYEQYF
clone size: NA; V gene: TRBV5-1; D gene: NA; J gene: TRBJ1-3; CDR3 DNA: TGCGCCAGCAGCTTGGAAGGGTCCGGAAACACCATATATTTT; CDR3 protein: CASSLEGSGNTIYF
clone size: few; V gene: TRBV12-3/TRBV12-4; D gene: NA; J gene: TRBJ1-2; CDR3 DNA: TGTGCCAGCAGTTTTTCGGGTATCTACACCTTC; CDR3 protein: CASSFSGIYTF
clone size: NA; V gene: TRBV2; D gene: NA; J gene: TRBJ2-1; CDR3 DNA: TGTGCCAGCAGCGGGTCCGGGGCCTACAATGAGCAGTTCTTC; CDR3 protein: CASSGSGAYNEQFF
clone size: few; V gene: TRBV7-7; D gene: NA; J gene: TRBJ2-1; CDR3 DNA: TGTGCCAGCAGCCTCCGGACTTTCAATGAGCAGTTCTTC; CDR3 protein: CASSLRTFNEQFF
clone size: few; V gene: TRBV12-3/TRBV12-4; D gene: NA; J gene: TRBJ1-2; CDR3 DNA: TGTGCCAGCAGTTGGACAGCCCTAACCTTC; CDR3 protein: CASSWTALTF
clone size: NA; V gene: TRBV7-9; D gene: NA; J gene: TRBJ2-5; CDR3 DNA: TGTGCCAGCAGCACTCGGCGAGCTAACCAAGAGACCCAGTACTTC; CDR3 protein: CASSTRRANQETQYF
clone size: NA; V gene: TRBV20-1; D gene: NA; J gene: TRBJ2-1; CDR3 DNA: TGCAGTGCGAGAGGGGGGTCACGACTCAATGAGCAGTTCTTC; CDR3 protein: CSARGGSRLNEQFF
clone size: few; V gene: TRBV5-1; D gene: TRBD1; J gene: TRBJ1-6; CDR3 DNA: TGCGCCAGCAGCTTGGCTGTACAGGGGGCGAATTCACCCCTCCACTTT; CDR3 protein: CASSLAVQGANSPLHF
clone size: few; V gene: TRBV6-1; D gene: NA; J gene: TRBJ2-3; CDR3 DNA: TGTGCCAGCAGTCCCCTCTCACGGGCGGAGAGCACAGATACGCAGTATTTT; CDR3 protein: CASSPLSRAESTDTQYF
clone size: few; V gene: TRBV6-2/TRBV6-3; D gene: NA; J gene: TRBJ2-1; CDR3 DNA: TGTGCCAGGCCGGGTAGCGGTGTTAGTGGGCAGTTCTTC; CDR3 protein: CARPGSGVSGQFF
clone size: few; V gene: TRBV5-1; D gene: TRBD1; J gene: TRBJ1-2; CDR3 DNA: TGCGCCAGCATCCAGGAGGGGGCGGGAAGCGGCTACACCTTC; CDR3 protein: CASIQEGAGSGYTF
clone size: few; V gene: TRBV5-8; D gene: TRBD1; J gene: TRBJ1-2; CDR3 DNA: TGTGCCAGCAGCTCCATCCACCATTACCGGGACAGGTCTCCCCATTTC; CDR3 protein: CASSSIHHYRDRSPHF
clone size: many; V gene: TRBV20-1; D gene: NA; J gene: TRBJ2-5; CDR3 DNA: TGCAGTGCTAGACCCATGAGGGGGGAGACCCAGTACTTC; CDR3 protein: CSARPMRGETQYF
clone size: NA; V gene: TRBV20-1; D gene: NA; J gene: TRBJ1-6; CDR3 DNA: TGCAGTGCTAGAGGAGTGGGCAGATCGTATAATTCACCCCTCCACTTT; CDR3 protein: CSARGVGRSYNSPLHF
clone size: few; V gene: TRBV28; D gene: NA; J gene: TRBJ1-6; CDR3 DNA: TGTGCCAGCACCCCCAGTCCCGGCTGGAATTCACCCCTCCACTTT; CDR3 protein: CASTPSPGWNSPLHF
clone size: NA; V gene: TRBV6-1; D gene: NA; J gene: TRBJ1-2; CDR3 DNA: TGTGCCAGCAGTGAAGCGGGGCTCGGCTACACCTTC; CDR3 protein: CASSEAGLGYTF
clone size: NA; V gene: TRBV2; D gene: TRBD2; J gene: TRBJ2-2; CDR3 DNA: TGTGCCAGCGCCCTCCCACGACTAGCGGACCAGAACACCGGGGAGCTGTTTTTT; CDR3 protein: CASALPRLADQNTGELFF
clone size: few; V gene: TRBV5-4; D gene: TRBD1; J gene: TRBJ2-1; CDR3 DNA: TGTGCCAGCAGCGGCCGGGACAGAATCAATGAGCAGTTCTTC; CDR3 protein: CASSGRDRINEQFF
clone size: NA; V gene: TRBV20-1; D gene: NA; J gene: TRBJ2-7; CDR3 DNA: TGCAGTGCTAGCGCTCAGTGGCGGTCCTACGAGCAGTACTTC; CDR3 protein: CSASAQWRSYEQYF
clone size: few; V gene: TRBV6-1; D gene: NA; J gene: TRBJ2-3; CDR3 DNA: TGTGCCAGCAGGGCAGGGGTGGTCGCAGATACGCAGTATTTT; CDR3 protein: CASRAGVVADTQYF
clone size: NA; V gene: TRBV12-3/TRBV12-4; D gene: NA; J gene: TRBJ2-7; CDR3 DNA: TGTGCCAGCAGATCACAGGGCGAGCAGTACTTC; CDR3 protein: CASRSQGEQYF
clone size: few; V gene: TRBV3-1; D gene: NA; J gene: TRBJ1-1; CDR3 DNA: TGTGCCAGCAGCCGAGAGGGAACCCCTGAAGCTTTCTTT; CDR3 protein: CASSREGTPEAFF
clone size: few; V gene: TRBV4-1; D gene: NA; J gene: TRBJ2-1; CDR3 DNA: TGCGCCAGCAGCCTCTGGGCGGGACTCTATGAGCAGTTCTTC; CDR3 protein: CASSLWAGLYEQFF
clone size: few; V gene: TRBV7-2; D gene: TRBD2; J gene: TRBJ2-1; CDR3 DNA: TGTGCCAGCGGCCTGAAGATAGCGGGAGGGCTCAATGAGCAGTTCTTC; CDR3 protein: CASGLKIAGGLNEQFF
clone size: many; V gene: TRBV5-5; D gene: NA; J gene: TRBJ1-1; CDR3 DNA: TGTGCCAGCAGCAGAACATCGGGAGGGGGCACTGAAGCTTTCTTT; CDR3 protein: CASSRTSGGGTEAFF
clone size: few; V gene: TRBV12-3/TRBV12-4; D gene: NA; J gene: TRBJ1-2; CDR3 DNA: TGTGCCAGCCCCCCCCCGGAGGGGCCCTATGGCTACACCTTC; CDR3 protein: CASPPPEGPYGYTF
clone size: NA; V gene: TRBV6-4; D gene: TRBD2; J gene: TRBJ2-1; CDR3 DNA: TGTGCCAGCAGTCGATCTCCGGGACTAGCGGGAACAACTCGGGGCAATGAGCAGTTCTTC; CDR3 protein: CASSRSPGLAGTTRGNEQFF
clone size: few; V gene: TRBV24-1; D gene: NA; J gene: TRBJ1-5; CDR3 DNA: TGTGCCACCAGTGATTTCTGGGATAATCAGCCCCAGCATTTT; CDR3 protein: CATSDFWDNQPQHF
clone size: NA; V gene: TRBV12-3/TRBV12-4; D gene: NA; J gene: TRBJ2-1; CDR3 DNA: TGTGCCTGCACCCTATCGGCGTTGAATGAGCAGTTCTTC; CDR3 protein: CACTLSALNEQFF
clone size: many; V gene: TRBV20-1; D gene: NA; J gene: TRBJ2-7; CDR3 DNA: TGCAGTGCCATTTTGGGACGGCCAATCTACGAGCAGTACTTC; CDR3 protein: CSAILGRPIYEQYF
clone size: NA; V gene: TRBV30; D gene: TRBD1; J gene: TRBJ1-5; CDR3 DNA: TGTGCCTGGGACAACAGGGGGCCATCTCAATTGACGAATCAGCCCCAGCATTTT; CDR3 protein: CAWDNRGPSQLTNQPQHF
clone size: NA; V gene: TRBV7-8; D gene: NA; J gene: TRBJ2-1; CDR3 DNA: TGTGCCAGCAGCTCCTTATCCTACAAAGAGCAGTTCTTC; CDR3 protein: CASSSLSYKEQFF
clone size: NA; V gene: TRBV19; D gene: NA; J gene: TRBJ2-1; CDR3 DNA: TGTGCCAGTACAGGGTTCAATGAGCAGTTCTTC; CDR3 protein: CASTGFNEQFF
clone size: few; V gene: TRBV5-1; D gene: NA; J gene: TRBJ2-5; CDR3 DNA: TGCGCCAGCAGCTCCCTCGACTTGCAAGAGACCCAGTACTTC; CDR3 protein: CASSSLDLQETQYF
clone size: many; V gene: TRBV6-5; D gene: NA; J gene: TRBJ2-3; CDR3 DNA: TGTGCCAGCAGTTCATTGTGGAGTCGGCGCACTAGCACAGATACGCAGTATTTT; CDR3 protein: CASSSLWSRRTSTDTQYF